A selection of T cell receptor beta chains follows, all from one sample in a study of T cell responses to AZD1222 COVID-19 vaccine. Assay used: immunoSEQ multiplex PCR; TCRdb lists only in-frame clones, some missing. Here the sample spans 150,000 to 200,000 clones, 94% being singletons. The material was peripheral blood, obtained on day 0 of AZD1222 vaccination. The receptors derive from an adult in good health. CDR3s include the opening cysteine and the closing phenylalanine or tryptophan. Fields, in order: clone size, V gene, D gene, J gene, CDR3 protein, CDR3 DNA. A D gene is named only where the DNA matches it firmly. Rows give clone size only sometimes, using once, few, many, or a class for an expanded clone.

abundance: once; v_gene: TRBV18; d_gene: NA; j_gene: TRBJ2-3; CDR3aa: CASSPLLGGTDTQYF; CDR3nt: TGTGCCAGCTCACCACTCCTCGGGGGTACCGATACGCAGTATTTT
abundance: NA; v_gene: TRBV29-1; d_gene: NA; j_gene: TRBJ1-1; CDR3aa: CSVWIMNTEAFF; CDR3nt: TGCAGCGTTTGGATCATGAACACTGAAGCTTTCTTT
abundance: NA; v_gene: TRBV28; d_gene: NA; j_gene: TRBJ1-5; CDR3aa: CASQIPGQPQHF; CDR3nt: TGTGCCAGCCAGATCCCAGGACAGCCCCAGCATTTT
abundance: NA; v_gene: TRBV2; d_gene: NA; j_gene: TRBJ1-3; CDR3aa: CASRREIGNTIYF; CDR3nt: TGTGCCAGCCGGAGGGAAATTGGAAACACCATATATTTT
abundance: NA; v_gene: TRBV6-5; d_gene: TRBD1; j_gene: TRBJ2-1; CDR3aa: CASSLDRSSYNEQFF; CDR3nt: TGTGCCAGCAGTCTGGACAGGAGCTCCTACAATGAGCAGTTCTTC
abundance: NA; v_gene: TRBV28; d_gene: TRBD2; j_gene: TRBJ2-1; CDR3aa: CASKELAGDGDEQFF; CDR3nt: TGTGCCAGCAAGGAGCTAGCGGGAGATGGCGATGAGCAGTTCTTC
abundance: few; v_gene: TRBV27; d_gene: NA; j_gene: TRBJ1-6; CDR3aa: CASSSGRPMSSYNSPLHF; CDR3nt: TGTGCCAGCAGTTCTGGCAGGCCCATGAGCTCCTATAATTCACCCCTCCACTTT
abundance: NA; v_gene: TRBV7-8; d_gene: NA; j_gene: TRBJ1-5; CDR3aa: CASSPTEKDSNQPQHF; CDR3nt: TGTGCCAGCAGCCCGACAGAAAAAGATAGCAATCAGCCCCAGCATTTT
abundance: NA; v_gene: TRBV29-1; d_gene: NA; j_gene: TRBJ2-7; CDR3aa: CSVEIGEQYF; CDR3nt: TGCAGCGTTGAAATCGGCGAGCAGTACTTC
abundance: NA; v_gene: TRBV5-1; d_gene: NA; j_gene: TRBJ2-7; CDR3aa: CASSPENFPFYEQYF; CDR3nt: TGCGCCAGCAGCCCCGAAAATTTCCCGTTCTACGAGCAGTACTTC